Described below is a single T cell receptor (beta chain) sequence and its context. Its antigen is undetermined. The data originate from a study of blood T cells in healthy people across ages. Deletions cut 5 bases from V and 4 bases from J, with 20 bases between. This CDR3 has 16 residues. Germline-derived CDR1 and CDR2 are MDHEN and SYDVKM. Ten milliliters of peripheral blood were drawn from each donor into EDTA-treated tubes. Through a sample-barcoded 5' primer and a J-beta primer mix, a second PCR was run for roughly 6 to 11 cycles. At least 2.5 million CDR3-containing paired-end reads were obtained per sample. TCRdb redid the calling of the 5' RACE reads with MiXCR, one entry per CDR3 protein. Of 630,000 or so distinct CDR3 sequences detected, about 30% appear once; the ten largest clones hold just over 15%. Findings of the study overall: TCR beta diversity, measured per million T cells, fell in a roughly linear way with age.

The chain couples TRBV28 to TRBJ1-1; no clear D gene. This TCR was recovered from a woman of 80 years or more in good health. Input material: blood. The CDR3 protein is CASSPLGPTGSTEAFF. The CDR3 DNA sequence: TGTGCCAGCAGTCCATTAGGACCCACGGGAAGCACTGAAGCTTTCTTT.